This T cell receptor (beta chain) is drawn from a study of graft-versus-host responses after intestinal transplantation. Study information: Each patient got anti-thymocyte globulin induction, then tacrolimus and steroids for roughly 3 years. General study results and limits: Early after transplant, HvG declines were associated with peak levels of circulating GvH clones.

Trimming took off 3 bases at V and 8 bases at J, with 4 bases between the two ends. The germline V gene has CDR1 SEHNR and CDR2 FQNEAQ (reference sequence). The CDR3 is 10 residues long. Clones were read by immunoSEQ multiplex PCR, and TCRdb kept only the in-frame ones, dropping some. The sample consists of about 19,000 clones, approximately 80% of them appearing once. On this clone: Its target is not known.

V usage is TRBV7-9 and J usage is TRBJ1-2; D is undetermined. Sample: PBMCs, taken 14 days after transplant. The clonotype originates from a human patient who received an intestinal transplant, so some T cells may come from the graft donor. CDR3 in amino acids: CASSLEGYTF. The CDR3, as DNA: TGTGCCAGCAGCTTGGAAGGCTACACCTTC.